The T cell receptor (beta chain) under discussion was sequenced for a study of follicular helper T cells after annual influenza vaccination. About this clone itself: Its target is unknown.

This CDR3 is 13 amino acids long. The V gene lost 0 bases and the J gene lost 4 bases, with 6 bases spanning the gap. Germline-derived CDR1 and CDR2 are SNHLY and FYNNEI. Method: immunoSEQ multiplex PCR; TCRdb's copy keeps in-frame clones and lacks some. This table holds about 9,400 clones, 83% found once. Study-wide results and caveats: Rare clonotypes were missed; only roughly 8.5-23% of cells gave TCRB. Each annual vaccination recalled recurring oligoclonal ICOS+CD38+ cTfh clonotypes.

Time point noted: 2014-2015 season, 7 days after vaccination. Per time point, roughly 35-110 mL of blood was sampled. The sequences come from CXCR5- memory CD4+ T cells sorted from blood, collected 7 days after influenza vaccination. This chain uses TRBV2 with TRBJ1-1; no reliable D call. This TCR derives from an adult who received the influenza vaccine. CDR3 DNA: TGTGCCAGCAGTGAAGCAGGGTCCACTGAAGCTTTCTTT. Amino acid sequence: CASSEAGSTEAFF.